Many counts were recorded for the clone carrying this T cell receptor beta chain. The antigen is not known. The sample belongs to a study of Graves' ophthalmopathy and Graves' hyperthyroidism. The diagnosis combined clinical symptoms, thyroxine, TRAb, thyroid ultrasound and orbital computed tomography scans. As the starting material, roughly 10 ml of fresh peripheral blood yielded the PBMCs. Study results and limitations: The model predicted ophthalmopathy progression with around 69% sensitivity and approximately 72% specificity.

From RNA, the CDR3 regions of TCR beta chains were amplified and sequenced. Investigators did first-round RT-PCR with HTBI primers, then second-round multiplex PCR. TCRdb re-analysed the multiplex PCR reads in MiXCR, keeping a single row per CDR3 protein. The table records 360,000 or so distinct CDR3 sequences, approximately 16% of them present only once. The material sequenced was peripheral blood. The sequence came from a woman under 30 with Graves' ophthalmopathy.

The CDR3 bases are TGTGCCTGGAGACTAGAGAGGGGGAAGGGTGAGCAGTTCTTC. Amino acid sequence: CAWRLERGKGEQFF. J is TRBJ2-1 and V is TRBV30, with a weak D call TRBD1 (6 bases). Germline loops: CDR1 GTSNPN, CDR2 SVGIG (reference sequence). V lost 3 bases, J lost 9 bases, and 18 bases lay in between. CDR3 length equals 14 residues.